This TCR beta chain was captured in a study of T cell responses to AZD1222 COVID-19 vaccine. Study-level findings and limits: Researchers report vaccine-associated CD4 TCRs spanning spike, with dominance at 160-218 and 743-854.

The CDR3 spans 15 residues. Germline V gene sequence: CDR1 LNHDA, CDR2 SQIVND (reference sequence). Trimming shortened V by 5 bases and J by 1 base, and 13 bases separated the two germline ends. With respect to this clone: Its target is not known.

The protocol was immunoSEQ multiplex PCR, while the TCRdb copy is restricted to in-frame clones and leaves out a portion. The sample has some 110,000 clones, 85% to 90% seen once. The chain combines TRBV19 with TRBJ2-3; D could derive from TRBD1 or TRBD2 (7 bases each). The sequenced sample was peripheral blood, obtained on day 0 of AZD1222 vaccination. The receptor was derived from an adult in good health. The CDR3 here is CASSPGGGRTDTQYF. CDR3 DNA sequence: TGTGCCAGTAGTCCAGGGGGGGGCCGCACAGATACGCAGTATTTT.